The 18 T cell receptor beta chains reported below all come from one sample, sequenced in a study of blood T cell repertoires in COVID-19. The repertoire was sequenced with immunoSEQ multiplex PCR; TCRdb's copy has only in-frame clones and lacks some. Here the sample spans hundreds of thousands of clones, 85% to 90% being singletons. The source material was peripheral blood. The source of these receptors is a man older than 75 with acute or convalescent COVID-19.

The gene calls are TRBV7-9 and TRBJ1-1, with a weak D call TRBD1 (6 bases). Germline V CDR1 and CDR2: SEHNR, FQNEAQ (reference sequence). The length of the CDR3 is 13 residues. V was trimmed by 6 bases and J by 1 base, leaving 9 bases between them. DNA for the CDR3: TGTGCCAGCAGTAAACAGGGGAACACTGAAGCTTTCTTT. It yields the protein CASSKQGNTEAFF.

V usage is TRBV5-6 and J usage is TRBJ2-5, with D tentatively TRBD2 (5 bases). The CDR3 sequence is 15 residues long. Germline lookup yields CDR1 SGHDT and CDR2 YYEEEE. V shed 1 base and J shed 1 base, with 11 bases lying between them. CDR3 in amino acids: CASSLLSGFQETQYF. CDR3 nucleotide sequence: TGTGCCAGCAGCTTGCTCAGCGGCTTCCAAGAGACCCAGTACTTC.

The rearrangement joins TRBV11-3 to TRBJ2-7, with 11 bases aligning to TRBD1. Per the germline V gene, CDR1 is SGHNT and CDR2 is YENEEA. The CDR3 is 14 residues long. V lost 6 bases and J lost 7; bases outside the gene matches: 8. The CDR3 here is CASSLDRGQGEQYF. The CDR3 region has the DNA TGTGCCAGCAGTTTGGACAGGGGGCAAGGGGAGCAGTACTTC. Drawing the rest from reference TRBV11-3 and TRBJ2-7, the complete variable domain is EAGVVQSPRYKIIEKKQPVAFWCNPISGHNTLYWYLQNLGQGPELLIRYENEEAVDDSQLPKDRFSAERLKGVDSTLKIQPAELGDSAVYLCASSLDRGQGEQYFGPGTRLTVT.

V gene TRBV19 combines with J gene TRBJ1-1; weak D call: TRBD1 (5 bases). The germline CDR1 and CDR2 sequences are LNHDA and SQIVND (reference sequence). The CDR3 totals 16 residues. V lost 1 base and J 1 base, leaving 13 bases between the germline ends. The CDR3 spells CASSIVPGQANTEAFF. The CDR3 nucleotides read TGTGCCAGTAGTATAGTTCCCGGACAAGCGAACACTGAAGCTTTCTTT.

The chain carries TRBV21-1 and TRBJ2-7; the DNA was not used to check the table's D call, TRBD2. TRBV21-1 is described as a pseudogene. This CDR3 is built from 15 residues. For the CDR3, the DNA is TGTGCCAGCAGCTCTCGGTCCCGGGACTCCTACGAGCAGTACTTC. Protein: CASSSRSRDSYEQYF.

The chain combines TRBV25-1 with TRBJ2-1; TRBD2 matches 8 bases. Looked up from germline, CDR1 is MGHDK and CDR2 is SYGVNS. Germline trimming cut 6 bases from V and 6 bases from J; bases unmatched to any gene: 10. This CDR3 spans 15 amino acids. The CDR3 bases are TGTGCCAGCAGACCGGGACTAGTAACGGGCAATGAGCAGTTCTTC. Translating it yields CASRPGLVTGNEQFF.

This CDR3 reads CASTWTGYTEAFF. In DNA, the CDR3 is TGTGCCAGCACCTGGACAGGGTATACTGAAGCTTTCTTT. This chain links TRBV12-3 or TRBV12-4 with TRBJ1-1; 8 bases map to TRBD1. The CDR3 covers 13 residues. V lost 7 bases to trimming and J lost 5 bases; unmatched junction nucleotides: 6.

The chain couples TRBV18 to TRBJ2-2; 11 bases agree with TRBD1. The germline V gene has CDR1 KGHSH and CDR2 LQKENI. The ends lost 6 bases at V and 5 bases at J; junction bases unmatched: 8. This CDR3 comprises 16 residues. The CDR3 region is CASSTRTGGGTGELFF. CDR3 nucleotide sequence: TGTGCCAGCTCGACCAGGACAGGGGGCGGAACCGGGGAGCTGTTTTTT.

This chain connects TRBV19 to TRBJ1-5; 10 bases align to TRBD1. The CDR3 covers 14 residues. V lost 4 bases, J lost 5 bases, and 2 bases stayed unmatched. CDR1 and CDR2 from the germline V gene are LNHDA and SQIVND (reference sequence). The CDR3 DNA reads as TGTGCCAGTAGTAATGACAGGGGGCATCAGCCCCAGCATTTT. Amino acid sequence: CASSNDRGHQPQHF.

The V call is TRBV15, the J call TRBJ2-2, with D unresolved. This CDR3 spans 14 amino acids. In germline, CDR1 is LNHNV, CDR2 YYDKDF (reference sequence). V was clipped by 0 bases and J by 1 base, with 3 bases between them. Written as DNA, the CDR3 is TGTGCCACCAGCAGAGACAGGAACACCGGGGAGCTGTTTTTT. Translating it yields CATSRDRNTGELFF.

This chain connects TRBV4-1 to TRBJ2-3; D is unclear. The CDR3 length is 16 residues. CDR1 is MGHRA and CDR2 is YSYEKL in the germline V gene. With 0 bases removed from V and 3 bases from J, the gap between germline ends came to 13 bases. CDR3 nucleotide sequence: TGCGCCAGCAGCCAAGATTCACAGCTGTCTACAGATACGCAGTATTTT. Its translation: CASSQDSQLSTDTQYF.

This clone was observed once. The chain joins TRBV7-8 to TRBJ2-7, with D possibly TRBD1 on 7 matching bases. The V and J ends lost 4 bases and 5 bases respectively, with 18 bases between them. The CDR3 has 15 amino acids. Germline V gene lookup returns CDR1 SGHVS and CDR2 FQNEAQ. The CDR3 DNA follows: TGTGCCAGCAGCTCATTGGGGCAGGGGGGCAACGAGCAGTACTTC. As protein: CASSSLGQGGNEQYF.

The chain links TRBV5-1 to TRBJ2-7; tentatively, D is TRBD1 (5 bases). The CDR3 covers 15 residues. Germline V gene sequence: CDR1 SGHRS, CDR2 YFSETQ. V dropped 0 bases and J dropped 4 bases, with 14 bases sitting between them. The CDR3 protein is CASSLAPREEYEQYF. CDR3 bases: TGCGCCAGCAGCTTGGCCCCCAGGGAAGAATACGAGCAGTACTTC.

The V and J genes are TRBV7-3 and TRBJ2-3; D might be TRBD2 (6 bases). From germline, CDR1 is SGHTA and CDR2 FQGTGA. This CDR3 comprises 15 residues. V was trimmed by 4 bases and J by 0 bases, leaving 11 bases between them. As DNA, the CDR3 is TGTGCCAGCAGCTACGGGACTTCTAGCACAGATACGCAGTATTTT. Its protein product is CASSYGTSSTDTQYF.

CDR3 protein: CASGRDTLTDTQYF. CDR3 in DNA: TGTGCCAGCGGCCGGGACACCCTCACAGATACGCAGTATTTT. The rearrangement uses TRBV27 and TRBJ2-3; tentative D call: TRBD1 (6 bases). V lost 8 bases to trimming and J lost 2 bases, with 14 bases between them. Looked up from germline, CDR1 is MNHEY and CDR2 is SMNVEV (reference sequence). The CDR3 totals 14 residues.

The rearrangement links TRBV6-5 to TRBJ2-2; D is possibly TRBD1 (6 bases). Germline-derived CDR1 and CDR2 are MNHEY and SVGAGI. V was shortened by 7 bases and J by 2 bases, with 14 bases between the two germline ends. This CDR3 contains 15 residues. In DNA, the CDR3 is TGTGCCAGCATCCGAGACAGGATAAACACCGGGGAGCTGTTTTTT. Translating gives CASIRDRINTGELFF.

The gene calls are TRBV4-3 and TRBJ1-4, with a weak D call TRBD1 (6 bases). The CDR3 loop spans 13 amino acids. From germline, CDR1 is LGHNA and CDR2 YSLEER. The V end was cut by 4 bases, the J end by 8 bases, with 11 bases between. The CDR3 loop reads CASSLGQREKLFF. Here the CDR3 DNA reads TGCGCCAGCAGCCTAGGACAGCGCGAAAAACTGTTTTTT.

The chain couples TRBV6-2 or TRBV6-3 to TRBJ1-5; no definite D call. Germline V CDR1 and CDR2: MNHEY, SVGEGT. The CDR3 has 16 amino acids. Trimming stripped 8 bases from V and 3 bases from J, with 20 bases between. The CDR3 DNA reads TGTGCCAGCCGTTTGCGGGCTATATCAGACAATCAGCCCCAGCATTTT. This codes for CASRLRAISDNQPQHF.